This T cell receptor (beta chain) was sequenced for a study of control samples from healthy donors and cancer patients. Per the germline V gene, CDR1 is SGHNT and CDR2 is YENEEA. CDR3 length: 12 amino acids. V lost 4 bases, J lost 7 bases, and 10 bases lay in between. The assay was immunoSEQ multiplex PCR, and TCRdb's table has in-frame clones only and misses some. The sample gives 90,000 to 150,000 clones, about nine tenths of which show up once; approximately 3.5% is in the top ten. Sequenced input: blood. This clonotype originated in a man aged 35-49 years in good health. The J gene is TRBJ1-2, the V gene TRBV11-3; TRBD1 is a possible D gene (6 bases). CDR3 protein: CASSSSRGGYTF. In DNA form, the CDR3 reads TGTGCCAGCAGCTCAAGCAGGGGTGGCTACACCTTC.